This is a list of T cell receptor beta chains from one sample in a study of CD8+ T cells in alopecia areata. Sequenced by immunoSEQ multiplex PCR; TCRdb stores in-frame clones only, minus some. The data hold 95,000 to 110,000 clones, with 85% to 90% observed a single time. The source was CD8+ T cells sorted from blood, collected at roughly week 30, from a patient treated with tofacitinib. Receptors originate from a human donor with alopecia areata. Each CDR3 is given with its conserved first and last residue. D genes are given only for firm matches. A row's size may be missing; if present it is once, few, many or a size class.

clone size	V gene	D gene	J gene	CDR3 protein	CDR3 DNA
.	TRBV19	.	TRBJ2-7	CASTDNYEQYF	TGTGCCAGTACAGACAACTACGAGCAGTACTTC
.	TRBV7-9	.	TRBJ2-7	CASSRGTRPGQYF	TGTGCCAGCAGTAGAGGGACCCGACCAGGGCAGTACTTC
.	TRBV4-1	TRBD1	TRBJ2-7	CASSHPGQAYEQYF	TGCGCCAGCAGCCACCCGGGACAGGCCTACGAGCAGTACTTC
.	TRBV5-1	.	TRBJ2-1	CASSHQGNEQFF	TGCGCCAGCAGCCATCAGGGGAATGAGCAGTTCTTC
.	TRBV10-3	TRBD1	TRBJ1-6	CAIRRETGRNSPLHF	TGTGCCATCAGGAGGGAGACAGGGCGAAACTCACCCCTCCACTTT
.	TRBV7-9	.	TRBJ1-4	CASSFLMDEKLFF	TGTGCCAGCAGCTTTCTCATGGATGAAAAACTGTTTTTT
.	TRBV29-1	.	TRBJ2-7	CSVEERLALGYEQYF	TGCAGCGTTGAAGAGAGGTTAGCCCTGGGCTACGAGCAGTACTTC
.	TRBV9	.	TRBJ1-4	CASSTEMRQEINEKLFF	TGTGCCAGCAGCACCGAAATGAGACAGGAGATAAATGAAAAACTGTTTTTT
.	TRBV7-9	.	TRBJ2-1	CASSLAVTFDNEQFF	TGTGCCAGCAGCTTAGCCGTGACTTTCGACAATGAGCAGTTCTTC
.	TRBV7-9	.	TRBJ2-7	CASSEGPYEQYF	TGTGCCAGCAGCGAAGGCCCCTACGAGCAGTACTTC
few	TRBV4-2	TRBD2	TRBJ2-3	CASSQDQAGGTDTQYF	TGTGCCAGCAGCCAAGATCAAGCGGGAGGCACAGATACGCAGTATTTT
.	TRBV7-9	TRBD1	TRBJ1-4	CASSEIRQGAWSEKLFF	TGTGCCAGCAGCGAAATCAGACAGGGGGCATGGAGTGAAAAACTGTTTTTT
.	TRBV11-1	.	TRBJ2-1	CASSLVRGSSYNEQFF	TGTGCCAGCAGCTTAGTTAGGGGTAGCTCCTACAATGAGCAGTTCTTC
.	TRBV30	.	TRBJ1-5	CAWSGKETVYSNQPQHF	TGTGCCTGGAGTGGGAAAGAGACAGTTTATAGCAATCAGCCCCAGCATTTT
.	TRBV10-3	TRBD1	TRBJ2-1	CAISESWTGSYNEQFF	TGTGCCATCAGTGAGTCGTGGACAGGATCCTACAATGAGCAGTTCTTC
.	TRBV9	TRBD1	TRBJ2-7	CASSPTGQGAYEQYF	TGTGCCAGCAGCCCCACGGGACAGGGGGCCTACGAGCAGTACTTC
.	TRBV10-2	TRBD2	TRBJ2-7	CAIRERGRGTYEQYF	TGCGCCATCAGAGAGCGGGGACGCGGCACCTACGAGCAGTACTTC
.	TRBV30	.	TRBJ2-7	CAWSELGQSSYEQYF	TGTGCCTGGAGCGAACTGGGACAAAGCTCCTACGAGCAGTACTTC
.	TRBV7-9	.	TRBJ2-1	CASSPWAGNEQFF	TGTGCCAGCAGCCCCTGGGCGGGGAATGAGCAGTTCTTC
.	TRBV19	TRBD1	TRBJ2-1	CASSKPGQVYNEQFF	TGTGCCAGTAGTAAACCGGGACAGGTCTACAATGAGCAGTTCTTC
.	TRBV30	TRBD1	TRBJ2-2	CAWSPGQGRLGELFF	TGTGCCTGGAGCCCCGGACAGGGGAGGCTCGGGGAGCTGTTTTTT
.	TRBV27	.	TRBJ1-2	CASSLSANYGYTF	TGTGCCAGCAGTCTATCAGCTAACTATGGCTACACCTTC
.	TRBV4-1	.	TRBJ2-7	CASSQGEDYEQYF	TGCGCCAGCAGCCAGGGGGAAGATTACGAGCAGTACTTC
.	TRBV29-1	.	TRBJ1-2	CSVEGEIDYGYTF	TGCAGCGTTGAGGGGGAGATTGACTATGGCTACACCTTC